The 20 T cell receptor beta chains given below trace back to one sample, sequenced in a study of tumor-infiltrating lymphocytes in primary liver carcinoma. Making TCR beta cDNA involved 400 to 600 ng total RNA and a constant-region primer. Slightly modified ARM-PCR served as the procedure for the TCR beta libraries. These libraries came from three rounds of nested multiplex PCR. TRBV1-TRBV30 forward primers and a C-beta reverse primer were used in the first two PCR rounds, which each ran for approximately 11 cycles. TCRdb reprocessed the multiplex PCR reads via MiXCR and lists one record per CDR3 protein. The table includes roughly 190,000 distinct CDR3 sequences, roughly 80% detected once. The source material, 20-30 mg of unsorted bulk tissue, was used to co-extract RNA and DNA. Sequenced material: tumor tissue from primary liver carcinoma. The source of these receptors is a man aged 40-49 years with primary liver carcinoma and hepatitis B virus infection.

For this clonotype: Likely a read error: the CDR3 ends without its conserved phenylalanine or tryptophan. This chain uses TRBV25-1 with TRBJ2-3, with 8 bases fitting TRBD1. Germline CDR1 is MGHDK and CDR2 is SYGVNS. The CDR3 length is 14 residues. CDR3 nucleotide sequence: TGTGTCAGCAGATCAGGGGGCTCGGTAGATACGCAGTATTAT. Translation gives CVSRSGGSVDTQYY.

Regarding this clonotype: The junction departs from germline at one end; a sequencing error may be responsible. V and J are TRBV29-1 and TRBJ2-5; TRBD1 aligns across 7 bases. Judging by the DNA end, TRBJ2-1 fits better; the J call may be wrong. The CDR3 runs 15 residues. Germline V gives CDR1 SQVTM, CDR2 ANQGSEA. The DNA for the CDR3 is TGCCGCGTTGAGCCCGACAGGGAGCGGCAAGAGACCCAGTTCTTC. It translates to CRVEPDRERQETQFF.

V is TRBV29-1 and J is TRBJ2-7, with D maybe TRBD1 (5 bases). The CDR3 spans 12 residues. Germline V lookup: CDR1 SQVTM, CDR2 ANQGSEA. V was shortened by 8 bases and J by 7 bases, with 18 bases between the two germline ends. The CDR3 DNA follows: TGCAGCCTTGTGGGGCACTCGGAGGAGCAGTACTTC. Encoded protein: CSLVGHSEEQYF.

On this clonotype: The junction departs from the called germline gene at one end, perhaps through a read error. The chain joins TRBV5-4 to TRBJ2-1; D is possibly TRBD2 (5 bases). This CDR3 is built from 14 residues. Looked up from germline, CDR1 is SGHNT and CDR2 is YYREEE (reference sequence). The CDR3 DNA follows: TGCGCCAGCAGACGCCAAGGGAGCCACAATGAGCATTTCTTC. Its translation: CASRRQGSHNEHFF.

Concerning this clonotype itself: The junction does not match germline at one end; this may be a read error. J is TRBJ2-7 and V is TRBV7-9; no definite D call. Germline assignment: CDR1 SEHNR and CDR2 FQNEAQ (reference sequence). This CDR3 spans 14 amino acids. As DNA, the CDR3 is TGTGCCGGCAGCACTACGATCCCCCCATACGAGCAGTACTTC. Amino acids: CAGSTTIPPYEQYF.

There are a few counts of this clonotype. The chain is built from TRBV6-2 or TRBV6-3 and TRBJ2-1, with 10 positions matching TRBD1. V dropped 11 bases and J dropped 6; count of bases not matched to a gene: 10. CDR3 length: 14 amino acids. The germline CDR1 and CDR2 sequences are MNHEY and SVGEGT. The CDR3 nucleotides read TGTGCCCGTAAAGGGACAGGGGATCCCAATGAGCAGTTCTTC. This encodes CARKGTGDPNEQFF.

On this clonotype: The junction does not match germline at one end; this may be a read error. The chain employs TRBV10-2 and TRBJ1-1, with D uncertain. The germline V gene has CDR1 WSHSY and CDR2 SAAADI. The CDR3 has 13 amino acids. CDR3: CTSSKVENTEAFF. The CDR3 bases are TGCACCAGCAGCAAAGTAGAAAACACTGAAGCTTTCTTT.

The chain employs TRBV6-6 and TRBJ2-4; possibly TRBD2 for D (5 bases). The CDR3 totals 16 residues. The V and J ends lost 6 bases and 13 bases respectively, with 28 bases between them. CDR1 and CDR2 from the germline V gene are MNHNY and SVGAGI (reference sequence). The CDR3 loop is CASSLGIGGSNNKQYF. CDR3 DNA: TGTGCCAGCAGCTTGGGGATAGGAGGATCCAATAACAAACAGTACTTC.

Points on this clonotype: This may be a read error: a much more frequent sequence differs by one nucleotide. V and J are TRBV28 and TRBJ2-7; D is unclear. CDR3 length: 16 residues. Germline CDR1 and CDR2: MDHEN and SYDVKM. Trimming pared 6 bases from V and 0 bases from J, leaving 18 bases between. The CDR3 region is CASRESRPISSYEQYF. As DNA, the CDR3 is TGTGCCAGCAGAGAATCGAGGCCAATCAGCTCCTACGAGCAGTACTTC. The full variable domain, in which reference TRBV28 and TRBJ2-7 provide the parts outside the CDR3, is DVKVTQSSRYLVKRTGEKVFLECVQDMDHENMFWYRQDPGLGLRLIYFSYDVKMKEKGDIPEGYSVSREKKERFSLILESASTNQTSMYLCASRESRPISSYEQYFGPGTRLTVT.

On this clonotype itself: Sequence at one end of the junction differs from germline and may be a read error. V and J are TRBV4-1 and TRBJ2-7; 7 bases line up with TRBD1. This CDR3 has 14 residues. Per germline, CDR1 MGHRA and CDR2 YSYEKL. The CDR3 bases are TGCGACAGCAGCCAAGGTAGACAGGGCTACGACCAGTACTTC. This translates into CDSSQGRQGYDQYF.

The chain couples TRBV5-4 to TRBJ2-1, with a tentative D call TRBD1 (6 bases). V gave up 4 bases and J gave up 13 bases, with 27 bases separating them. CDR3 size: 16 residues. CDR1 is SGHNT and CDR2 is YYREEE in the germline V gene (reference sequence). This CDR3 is CASSPGGGGYVNAQFF. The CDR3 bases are TGTGCCAGCAGCCCCGGCGGTGGGGGCTATGTGAATGCACAGTTCTTC.

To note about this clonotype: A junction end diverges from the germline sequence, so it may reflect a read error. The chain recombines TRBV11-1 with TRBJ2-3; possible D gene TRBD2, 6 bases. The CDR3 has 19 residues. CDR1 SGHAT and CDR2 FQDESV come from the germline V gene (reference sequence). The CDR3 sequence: CASSSGGGSVGARTDTQFF. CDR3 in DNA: TGTGCCAGCAGCTCTGGGGGAGGCTCTGTTGGAGCCCGCACAGATACACAGTTTTTT.

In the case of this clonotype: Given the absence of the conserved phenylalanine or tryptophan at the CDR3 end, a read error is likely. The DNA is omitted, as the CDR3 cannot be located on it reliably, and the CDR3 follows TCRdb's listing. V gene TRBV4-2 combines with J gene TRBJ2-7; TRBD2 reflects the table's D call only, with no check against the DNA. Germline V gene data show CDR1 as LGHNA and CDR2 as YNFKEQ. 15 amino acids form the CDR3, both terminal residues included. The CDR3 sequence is CASSQGTGSQYEHYI.

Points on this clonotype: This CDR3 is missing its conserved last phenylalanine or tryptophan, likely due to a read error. The CDR3 sequence: CSVAGTSGRTGELFS. CDR3 coding DNA: TGCAGCGTGGCCGGGACTAGCGGGAGAACCGGGGAGCTGTTTTCT. This chain joins TRBV29-1 and TRBJ2-2, with 14 bases fitting TRBD2. CDR1 and CDR2 from the germline V gene are SQVTM and ANQGSEA. The CDR3 has 15 residues. With 6 bases clipped from V and 5 bases from J, the junction kept 5 bases outside the gene matches.

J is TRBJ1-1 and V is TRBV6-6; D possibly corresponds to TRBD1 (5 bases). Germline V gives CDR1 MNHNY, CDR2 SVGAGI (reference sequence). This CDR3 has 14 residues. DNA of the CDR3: TGTGACAACAGTGGGATAGGGGTAATGACTGAAGCTTTCTTT. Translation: CDNSGIGVMTEAFF.

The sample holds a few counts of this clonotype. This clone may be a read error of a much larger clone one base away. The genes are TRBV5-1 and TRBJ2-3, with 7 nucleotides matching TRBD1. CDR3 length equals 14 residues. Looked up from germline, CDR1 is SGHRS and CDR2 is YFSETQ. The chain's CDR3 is CTSSSGQDADTQYF. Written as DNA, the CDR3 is TGCACCAGCAGCAGTGGACAGGACGCAGATACGCAGTATTTT. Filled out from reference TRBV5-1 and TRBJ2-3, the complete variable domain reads KAGVTQTPRYLIKTRGQQVTLSCSPISGHRSVSWYQQTPGQGLQFLFEYFSETQRNKGNFPGRFSGRQFSNSRSEMNVSTLELGDSALYLCTSSSGQDADTQYFGPGTRLTVL.

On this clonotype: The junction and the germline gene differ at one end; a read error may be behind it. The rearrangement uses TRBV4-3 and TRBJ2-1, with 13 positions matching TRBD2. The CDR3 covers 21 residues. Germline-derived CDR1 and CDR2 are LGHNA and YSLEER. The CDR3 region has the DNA TGCGCCAGCAGCCAAGATTTTCGCTGGACAGGGACTAGCGGGATCAACAATGAGCAGCTCTTC. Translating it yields CASSQDFRWTGTSGINNEQLF.

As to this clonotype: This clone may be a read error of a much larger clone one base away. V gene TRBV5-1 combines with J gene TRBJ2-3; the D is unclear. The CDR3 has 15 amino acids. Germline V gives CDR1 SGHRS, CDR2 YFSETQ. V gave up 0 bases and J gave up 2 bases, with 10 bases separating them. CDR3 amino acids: CASSLERFTTDTQYF. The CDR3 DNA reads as TGCGCCAGCAGCTTGGAACGCTTTACCACAGATACGCAGTATTTT.

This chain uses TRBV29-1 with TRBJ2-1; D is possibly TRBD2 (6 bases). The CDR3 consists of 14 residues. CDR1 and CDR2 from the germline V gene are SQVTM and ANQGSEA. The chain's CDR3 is CSHRNSGDYNEQFF. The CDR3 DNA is TGCAGTCACCGCAATAGCGGAGACTACAATGAGCAGTTCTTC.

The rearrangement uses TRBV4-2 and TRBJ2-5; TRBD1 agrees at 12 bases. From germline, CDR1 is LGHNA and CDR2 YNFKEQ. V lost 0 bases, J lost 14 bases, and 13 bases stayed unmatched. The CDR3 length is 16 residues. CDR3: CASSQDGTGGQEIQYF. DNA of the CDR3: TGTGCCAGCAGCCAAGACGGGACAGGGGGCCAAGAGATACAATACTTC.